This entry is about one T cell receptor beta chain. The antigen is undetermined. CDR3 length equals 13 residues. Germline V CDR1 and CDR2: LNHDA, SQIVND (reference sequence). This record belongs to a study of CXCR3-negative and CXCR3-positive naive CD8 T cells. Overall study: There were 120 million to 150 million TRB reads altogether, and each library had about 1.5 +/- 0.3 million of them. Findings and caveats of the study: Hydrophobicity was higher for TRB CDR3s found in CXCR3-positive naive cells than in CXCR3-negative naive cells. Naive CXCR3-positive and CXCR3-negative cells shared similar TRBV-TRBJ usage, unlike memory cells. Partial loss of CXCR3 expression followed cryopreservation; most assays used fresh PBMCs.

The study made its TRB cDNA libraries by 5' RACE, adding UMI labels. TCRdb reprocessed the 5' RACE reads and reports one entry per CDR3 protein, with no DNA. Recorded for this sample: roughly 100,000 distinct CDR3 sequences. The rearrangement joins TRBV19 to TRBJ1-2. Sequencing was carried out using naive CXCR3+ CD8+ T cells from blood. As to subset: CD45RO-CCR7+CD27+CD95- naive CD8+ T cells expressing CXCR3 (TNR3+). The TCR was taken from a human donor in good health. Some clones in this sample may be carry-over from other donors' samples. The CDR3: CASSIMGNYGYTF.